This TCR beta chain was found in a study of T cells in localized non-small cell lung cancer. Overall study results and limits: Higher adjacent-lung clonality was associated with shorter survival. Because sequencing included only one region (of the tumor), heterogeneity remains possible. For the top 100 tumor clones, a median roughly 56 also appeared in adjacent lung. Uninvolved adjacent lung had higher T cell clonality than tumor and all other tissues.

This CDR3 region has 14 residues. CDR1 and CDR2 from the germline V gene are WSHSY and SAAADI. Trimming took off 8 bases at V and 3 bases at J, with 13 bases between the two ends. Repertoires were generated with immunoSEQ multiplex PCR, while TCRdb's copy carries only in-frame clones and drops some. The sample shows fewer than 45,000 clones, 85% to 90% of them seen only once. In its sample, this clone was seen once. No antigen is known for it. Sequencing was performed on peripheral blood, taken before any cancer treatment. The TCR sequence derives from a woman aged 18-49 years with stage III lung adenocarcinoma. The genes are TRBV10-2 and TRBJ2-2; D may match TRBD1 or TRBD2 (5 bases each). In nucleotides, the CDR3 is TGCGCCAGCTGGGCAGGGAGAGACACCGGGGAGCTGTTTTTT. As protein: CASWAGRDTGELFF.